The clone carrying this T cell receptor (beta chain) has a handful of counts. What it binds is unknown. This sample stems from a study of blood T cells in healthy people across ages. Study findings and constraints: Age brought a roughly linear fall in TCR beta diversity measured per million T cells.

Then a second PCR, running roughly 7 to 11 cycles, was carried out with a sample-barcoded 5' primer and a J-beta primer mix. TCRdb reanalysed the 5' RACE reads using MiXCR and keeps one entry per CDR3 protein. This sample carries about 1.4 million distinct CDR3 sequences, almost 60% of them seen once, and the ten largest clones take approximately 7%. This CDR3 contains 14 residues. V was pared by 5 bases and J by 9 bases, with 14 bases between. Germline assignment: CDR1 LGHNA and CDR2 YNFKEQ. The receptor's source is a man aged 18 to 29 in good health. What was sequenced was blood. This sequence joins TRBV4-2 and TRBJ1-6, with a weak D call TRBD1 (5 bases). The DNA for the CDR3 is TGTGCCAGCAGCTACGACCGTGGGGGTTCACCCCTCCACTTT. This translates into CASSYDRGGSPLHF.